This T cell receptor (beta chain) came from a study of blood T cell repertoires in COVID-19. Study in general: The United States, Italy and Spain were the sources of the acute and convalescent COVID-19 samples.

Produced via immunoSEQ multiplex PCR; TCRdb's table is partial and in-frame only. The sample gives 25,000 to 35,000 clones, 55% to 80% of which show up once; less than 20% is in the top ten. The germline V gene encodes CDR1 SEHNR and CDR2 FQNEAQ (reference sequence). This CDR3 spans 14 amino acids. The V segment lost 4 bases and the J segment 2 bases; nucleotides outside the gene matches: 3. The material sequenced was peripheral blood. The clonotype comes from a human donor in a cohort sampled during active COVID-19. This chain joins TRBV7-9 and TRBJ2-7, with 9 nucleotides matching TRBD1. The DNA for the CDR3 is TGTGCCAGCAGCTCCCGGGACAGGGCCTACGAGCAGTACTTC. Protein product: CASSSRDRAYEQYF.